This T cell receptor beta chain was identified during a study of graft-versus-host responses after intestinal transplantation. Turning to the study itself: Every recipient had anti-thymocyte globulin induction and approximately 3 years of tacrolimus plus steroids. Findings and limits, study-wide: GvH clones were found in recipient marrow; some appeared first in ileum or blood. Maximum circulating GvH clone levels tracked with early post-transplant HvG decreases.

On this clone itself: What it recognizes is unknown.

Clones were sequenced by immunoSEQ multiplex PCR, and TCRdb holds only the in-frame ones, with some missing. The table lists about 70,000 clones, nearly 85% of them singletons. CDR1 SGHTA and CDR2 FQGNSA come from the germline V gene. This CDR3 comprises 14 residues. Trimming stripped 4 bases from V and 3 bases from J, with 12 bases between. The sample was unstimulated CD4+ T cells sorted from spleen or lymph node cells, taken before transplant. The rearrangement links TRBV7-2 to TRBJ2-5; maybe TRBD1 (6 bases). This sequence originates from a human donor who was the organ donor for an intestinal transplant. The CDR3 loop is CASSSDSWKETQYF. DNA for the CDR3: TGTGCCAGCAGCTCGGACAGTTGGAAAGAGACCCAGTACTTC. The whole variable domain, filled in from reference TRBV7-2 and TRBJ2-5, reads GAGVSQSPSNKVTEKGKDVELRCDPISGHTALYWYRQSLGQGLEFLIYFQGNSAPDKSGLPSDRFSAERTGGSVSTLTIQRTQQEDSAVYLCASSSDSWKETQYFGPGTRLLVL.